These 27 T cell receptor beta chains came from one sample sequenced in a study of blood T cells in healthy people across ages (dated by TCRdb to between 2015 and 2017). Library preparation employed 5' RACE. Sequencing was performed on an Illumina HiSeq 2500. A second PCR of about 6 to 11 cycles was performed with a sample-barcoded 5' primer and a J-beta primer mix. In-frame beta chains were kept once TCRdb had trimmed the public reads at Q25 with fastp and called clones with MiXCR. All rows with the same CDR3 protein become a single entry with the most common DNA and genes. This sample is represented by about 1.7 million distinct CDR3 sequences; roughly 27% of them were singletons. Jointly, the top ten make up around 7.7% of the sample. The specimen was blood. The receptor source for this set is a woman in her 30s in good health.

The chain is built from TRBV20-1 and TRBJ1-2; D remains unclear. V was pared by 0 bases and J by 2 bases, with 13 bases between. This CDR3 contains 15 residues. Germline V gene lookup returns CDR1 DFQATT and CDR2 SNEGSKA (reference sequence). DNA for the CDR3: TGCAGTGCTAGAGATCCGAGGAGGTCGAACTATGGCTACACCTTC. Translation: CSARDPRRSNYGYTF.

The rearrangement uses TRBV3-1 and TRBJ2-7, with 10 bases aligning to TRBD2. V was pared by 1 base and J by 0 bases, with 6 bases of the junction left unmatched. This CDR3 contains 17 residues. The germline gives CDR1 LGHDT, CDR2 YNNKEL (reference sequence). CDR3 bases: TGTGCCAGCAGCCAAGGACTAGCGGGCCTTAGCTCCTACGAGCAGTACTTC. Protein sequence: CASSQGLAGLSSYEQYF.

For the CDR3, the DNA is TGTGCCAGCAGTCGGGGGCGCGGTACTGAAGCTTTCTTT. It codes for CASSRGRGTEAFF. V gene TRBV25-1 combines with J gene TRBJ1-1; tentatively, D is TRBD1 (6 bases). V lost 5 bases to trimming and J lost 5 bases, with 12 bases between them. This CDR3 has 13 residues. CDR1 is MGHDK, CDR2 SYGVNS, per germline.

This chain connects TRBV12-3 or TRBV12-4 to TRBJ2-2; D is undetermined. The V end was cut by 1 base, the J end by 4 bases, with 13 bases between. CDR3 length: 16 amino acids. The CDR3 bases are TGTGCCAGCAGTTTAGGTCCGGCCGCCAGCACCGGGGAGCTGTTTTTT. It is translated as CASSLGPAASTGELFF.

The chain has TRBV7-9 and TRBJ2-4; TRBD2 is a possible D gene (6 bases). The CDR3 extends over 17 amino acids. CDR1 is SEHNR, CDR2 FQNEAQ, per germline (reference sequence). V dropped 4 bases and J dropped 2 bases, with 18 bases sitting between them. CDR3 nucleotide sequence: TGTGCCAGCAGCTCCACCCGGGAGTACAAGTCCAAAAACATTCAGTACTTC. Its translation is CASSSTREYKSKNIQYF.

Of note for this clonotype: This clone may be a read error of a much larger clone one base away. J is TRBJ2-4 and V is TRBV9; D possibly corresponds to TRBD2 (5 bases). V gave up 5 bases and J gave up 13 bases, with 22 bases separating them. Looked up from germline, CDR1 is SGDLS and CDR2 is YYNGEE. This CDR3 region has 14 residues. The DNA of the CDR3 is TGTGCCAGCAGGCGGACTCGCTTCTACAATGAGCAGTACTTC. Its translation is CASRRTRFYNEQYF.

This clonotype was observed many times. The rearrangement joins TRBV11-2 to TRBJ2-3; D unresolved. CDR1 SGHAT and CDR2 FQNNGV come from the germline V gene. V was clipped by 3 bases and J by 2 bases, with 6 bases between them. The CDR3 is 13 amino acids. The CDR3 region has the DNA TGTGCCAGCAGCTTCCCCAACACAGATACGCAGTATTTT. Translated: CASSFPNTDTQYF.

CDR3 region: CASSLVWGGGTDTQYF. CDR3 bases: TGTGCCAGCAGCCTAGTGTGGGGGGGCGGCACAGATACGCAGTATTTT. This chain joins TRBV2 and TRBJ2-3; the D gene is possibly TRBD2 (7 bases). This CDR3 is built from 16 residues. V was shortened by 6 bases and J by 1 base, with 17 bases between the two germline ends. Germline-derived CDR1 and CDR2 are SNHLY and FYNNEI.

This clonotype was recorded many times. V usage is TRBV4-3 and J usage is TRBJ2-7; the D is unclear. In germline, CDR1 is LGHNA, CDR2 YSLEER. The length of the CDR3 is 14 residues. V lost 3 bases and J lost 0, with 9 bases in between. The CDR3 region is CASSQSWASYEQYF. The CDR3 DNA is TGCGCCAGCAGCCAGAGCTGGGCCTCCTACGAGCAGTACTTC.

This clonotype has a handful of counts. The CDR3, as DNA: TGTGCCTACTTCAACCTAGCCAAAAACATTCAGTACTTC. It is translated as CAYFNLAKNIQYF. V gene TRBV9 combines with J gene TRBJ2-4; D gene uncertain. Trimming removed 10 bases at V and 0 bases at J, with 11 bases between. CDR3 length: 13 amino acids. Per germline, CDR1 SGDLS and CDR2 YYNGEE.

This clonotype was seen a few times. The rearrangement uses TRBV7-9 and TRBJ2-3, with TRBD2 matching over 10 bases. With 5 bases clipped from V and 2 bases from J, the junction kept 13 bases outside the gene matches. Germline values: CDR1 SEHNR, CDR2 FQNEAQ (reference sequence). This CDR3 is built from 18 residues. The chain's CDR3 is CASSTQPGLAGATDTQYF. The CDR3 coding sequence is TGTGCCAGCAGCACACAACCGGGGCTAGCGGGAGCCACAGATACGCAGTATTTT.

This clonotype was picked up many times. The J gene is TRBJ2-7, the V gene TRBV20-1; 9 nucleotides align to TRBD2. Germline lookup yields CDR1 DFQATT and CDR2 SNEGSKA (reference sequence). V shed 0 bases, J shed 3 bases, and the junction held 6 bases outside the gene matches. The CDR3 extends over 15 amino acids. The CDR3 loop reads CSARDDSGGLYEQYF. In nucleotides, the CDR3 is TGCAGTGCTAGAGATGATAGCGGGGGCCTCTACGAGCAGTACTTC.

The J gene is TRBJ2-1, the V gene TRBV9; 7 positions agree with TRBD2. The germline V gene has CDR1 SGDLS and CDR2 YYNGEE. V dropped 0 bases and J dropped 13; count of bases not matched to a gene: 19. This CDR3 region has 17 residues. The CDR3 bases are TGTGCCAGCAGCGTAGCGGGGGGAGCCCTTAATCAAGAGACCCAGTTCTTC. Protein product: CASSVAGGALNQETQFF. Looking up the rest from reference TRBV9 and TRBJ2-1 gives the full variable domain: DSGVTQTPKHLITATGQRVTLRCSPRSGDLSVYWYQQSLDQGLQFLIQYYNGEERAKGNILERFSAQQFPDLHSELNLSSLELGDSALYFCASSVAGGALNQETQFFGPGTRLTVL.

The V call is TRBV12-3 or TRBV12-4, the J call TRBJ1-6; 7 bases are shared with TRBD1. CDR3 length equals 16 residues. V lost 5 bases, J lost 9 bases, and 13 bases stayed unmatched. CDR3 in amino acids: CASSPLYRGNGSPLHF. CDR3 nucleotide sequence: TGTGCCAGCAGTCCGCTATACAGGGGCAATGGTTCACCCCTCCACTTT.

This clonotype was seen more than once but under ten times. In nucleotides, the CDR3 is TGTGCCAGCAGCTACATAGCGGGTTCTCCCTCCTACGAGCAGTACTTC. The encoded protein is CASSYIAGSPSYEQYF. The chain employs TRBV7-2 and TRBJ2-7; 7 bases fit TRBD2. V was clipped by 4 bases and J by 0 bases; unmatched bases: 9. The germline CDR1 and CDR2 sequences are SGHTA and FQGNSA. The CDR3 has 16 amino acids.

As regards this clonotype: This may arise from a read error, as a much more abundant clone is one base away. The chain is built from TRBV5-1 and TRBJ2-3; 11 bases align to TRBD2. Germline CDR1 is SGHRS and CDR2 is YFSETQ. V was pared by 3 bases and J by 2 bases, with 2 bases of the junction left unmatched. This CDR3 comprises 15 residues. CDR3 DNA: TGCGCCAGCAGCTGGGGACTAGCGGACACAGATACGCAGTATTTT. It translates to CASSWGLADTDTQYF.

Only one count was recorded for this clonotype. V gene TRBV11-2 combines with J gene TRBJ1-1; D is undetermined. This CDR3 is 16 amino acids long. The V end lost 2 bases, the J end lost 5 bases, and 18 bases lay between the germline ends. Germline V gives CDR1 SGHAT, CDR2 FQNNGV. Written as DNA, the CDR3 is TGTGCCAGCAGCTTATGGCCGTTACCGAACGGGACTGAAGCTTTCTTT. It translates to CASSLWPLPNGTEAFF.

This chain links TRBV12-3 or TRBV12-4 with TRBJ1-3; D gene unclear. The CDR3 consists of 16 residues. Between the trimmed V and J ends, which lost 3 bases and 0 bases, there was a span of 12 bases. CDR3 DNA: TGTGCCAGCAGTTTCCCCGTCCGGGCCTCTGGAAACACCATATATTTT. Translated, it gives CASSFPVRASGNTIYF.

The rearrangement joins TRBV6-5 to TRBJ2-2, with TRBD1 matching over 7 bases. CDR1 and CDR2 from the germline V gene are MNHEY and SVGAGI. The length of the CDR3 is 18 residues. Unmatched junction bases numbered 9, after V lost 0 bases and J lost 2 bases. CDR3 sequence: CASSYSIRRGRNTGELFF. CDR3 in DNA: TGTGCCAGCAGTTACTCGATACGCAGGGGGAGAAACACCGGGGAGCTGTTTTTT.

In its sample, this clonotype was seen many times. The gene calls are TRBV12-3 or TRBV12-4 and TRBJ1-2, with 7 positions matching TRBD1. Trimming cost V 5 bases and J 0 bases; bases outside gene matches: 6. There are 15 residues in the CDR3. The CDR3 is CASSPGGATNYGYTF. DNA for the CDR3: TGTGCCAGCAGTCCAGGGGGGGCGACTAACTATGGCTACACCTTC.

The sample holds a few counts of this clonotype. The chain has TRBV4-1 and TRBJ1-2; 8 bases line up with TRBD1. The CDR3 loop spans 13 amino acids. Trimming at V came to 7 bases and at J to 6 bases, leaving 7 bases not matched to a gene. CDR1 and CDR2 from the germline V gene are MGHRA and YSYEKL. The CDR3 loop is CASILAGGNGYTF. The CDR3 region has the DNA TGCGCCAGCATCCTGGCAGGGGGCAATGGCTACACCTTC.

The J gene is TRBJ2-1, the V gene TRBV7-2, with D possibly matching TRBD2 (6 bases). Trimming cost V 0 bases and J 5 bases, with 11 bases left between them. Germline assignment: CDR1 SGHTA and CDR2 FQGNSA. CDR3 length: 15 residues. CDR3 protein: CASSLASGPNNEQFF. CDR3 bases: TGTGCCAGCAGCTTAGCAAGCGGGCCCAACAATGAGCAGTTCTTC.

V is TRBV20-1 and J is TRBJ2-3; the D gene could be TRBD1 or TRBD2 (5 bases each). V gave up 6 bases and J gave up 5 bases, with 18 bases separating them. In germline, CDR1 is DFQATT, CDR2 SNEGSKA (reference sequence). CDR3 length: 14 residues. CDR3 bases: TGCAGTGCCCCCCGTACGGGGCCGGGAGATACGCAGTATTTT. This translates into CSAPRTGPGDTQYF.

The chain recombines TRBV30 with TRBJ1-4; D not certain. With 1 base removed from V and 5 bases from J, the gap between germline ends came to 11 bases. The V gene's germline CDR1 is GTSNPN and CDR2 SVGIG (reference sequence). The CDR3 runs 14 residues. The CDR3 region is CAWSEVSGNEKLFF. The CDR3 DNA is TGTGCCTGGAGTGAGGTCTCGGGGAATGAAAAACTGTTTTTT.

There are a few counts of this clonotype. V usage is TRBV6-4 and J usage is TRBJ2-3; no definite D call. The V end was cut by 4 bases, the J end by 2 bases, with 13 bases between. The CDR3 covers 15 residues. Germline assignment: CDR1 MRHNA and CDR2 SNTAGT. CDR3 sequence (DNA): TGTGCCAGCAGTGCGGACCGCTATTCCACAGATACGCAGTATTTT. This gives the protein CASSADRYSTDTQYF.

This clonotype was detected only a few times. This rearrangement joins TRBV4-3 to TRBJ2-1; no clear D gene. There are 14 residues in the CDR3. Trimming pared 0 bases from V and 6 bases from J, leaving 9 bases between. Per germline, CDR1 LGHNA and CDR2 YSLEER. CDR3 in DNA: TGCGCCAGCAGCCAAGAGTCTCTGATCAATGAGCAGTTCTTC. Translating it yields CASSQESLINEQFF.

This clonotype occurred many times. The CDR3 is CAISSLENTEAFF. The CDR3 DNA is TGTGCCATCTCCTCCCTAGAGAACACTGAAGCTTTCTTT. The chain recombines TRBV10-3 with TRBJ1-1; D is undetermined. Germline CDR1 and CDR2: ENHRY and SYGVKD. Trimming left V 8 bases short and J 1 base short, with 11 bases between. The CDR3 contains 13 residues.